The clone carrying this T cell receptor beta chain was seen a few times. The antigen is undetermined. This sample is part of a study of cytomegalovirus exposure and HLA in healthy donors. Study conclusions and caveats: 16,951 TCR beta sequences were associated with HLA alleles at 0.05 false discovery rate in a later analysis.

The study ran its PCR with 60 Vbeta and 13 Jbeta primers. The table came from immunoSEQ multiplex PCR; TCRdb's copy has only in-frame clones and leaves some out. The sample consists of about 90,000 clones, about 66% of them appearing once. Participants comprised healthy donors of bone marrow. V dropped 5 bases and J dropped 9; count of bases not matched to a gene: 10. Germline-derived CDR1 and CDR2 are LNHDA and SQIVND (reference sequence). The CDR3 totals 15 residues. This receptor was obtained from a woman between 50 and 59 years old in good health and CMV-seropositive. The chain links TRBV19 to TRBJ1-4, with TRBD1 matching 9 bases. Sequenced material: PBMCs. CDR3 bases: TGTGCCAGTAGTGCCCGGACAGGGGTAATGCAAAAACTGTTTTTT. It specifies CASSARTGVMQKLFF.